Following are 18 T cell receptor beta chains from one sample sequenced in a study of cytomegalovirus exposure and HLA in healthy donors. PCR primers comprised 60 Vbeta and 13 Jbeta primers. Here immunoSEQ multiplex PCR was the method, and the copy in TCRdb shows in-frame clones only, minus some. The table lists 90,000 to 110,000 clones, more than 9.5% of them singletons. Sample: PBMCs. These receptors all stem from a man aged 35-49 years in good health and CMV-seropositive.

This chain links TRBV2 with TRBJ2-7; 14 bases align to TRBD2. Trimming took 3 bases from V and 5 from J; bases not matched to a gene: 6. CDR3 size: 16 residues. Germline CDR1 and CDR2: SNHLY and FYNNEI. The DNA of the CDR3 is TGTGCCAGCAGTGAGAAACGGACTAGCGGGAGGAACGAGCAGTACTTC. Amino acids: CASSEKRTSGRNEQYF. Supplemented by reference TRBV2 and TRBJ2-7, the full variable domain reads EPEVTQTPSHQVTQMGQEVILRCVPISNHLYFYWYRQILGQKVEFLVSFYNNEISEKSEIFDDQFSVERPDGSNFTLKIRSTKLEDSAMYFCASSEKRTSGRNEQYFGPGTRLTVT.

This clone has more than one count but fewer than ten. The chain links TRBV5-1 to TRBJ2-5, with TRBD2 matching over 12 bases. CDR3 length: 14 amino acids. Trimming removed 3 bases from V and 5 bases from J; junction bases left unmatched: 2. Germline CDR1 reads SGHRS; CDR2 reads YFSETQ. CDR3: CASSSGTSGETQYF. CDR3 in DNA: TGCGCCAGCAGCTCCGGGACTAGCGGGGAGACCCAGTACTTC.

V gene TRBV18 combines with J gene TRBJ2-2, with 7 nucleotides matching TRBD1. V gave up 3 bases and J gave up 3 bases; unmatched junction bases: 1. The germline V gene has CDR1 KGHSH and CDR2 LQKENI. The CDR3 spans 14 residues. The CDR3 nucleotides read TGTGCCAGCTCACCTACAGGGGACACCGGGGAGCTGTTTTTT. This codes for CASSPTGDTGELFF.

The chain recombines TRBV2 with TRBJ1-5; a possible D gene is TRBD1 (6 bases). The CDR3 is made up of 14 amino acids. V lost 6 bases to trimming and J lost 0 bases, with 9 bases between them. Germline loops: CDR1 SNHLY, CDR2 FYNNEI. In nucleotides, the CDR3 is TGTGCCAGCAGAGACAGGTATAGCAATCAGCCCCAGCATTTT. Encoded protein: CASRDRYSNQPQHF.

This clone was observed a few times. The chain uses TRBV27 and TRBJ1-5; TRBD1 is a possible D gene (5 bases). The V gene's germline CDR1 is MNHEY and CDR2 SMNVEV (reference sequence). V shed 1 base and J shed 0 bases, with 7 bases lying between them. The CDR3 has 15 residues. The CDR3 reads CASSLWGSSNQPQHF. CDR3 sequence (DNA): TGTGCCAGCAGTTTATGGGGCAGTAGCAATCAGCCCCAGCATTTT.

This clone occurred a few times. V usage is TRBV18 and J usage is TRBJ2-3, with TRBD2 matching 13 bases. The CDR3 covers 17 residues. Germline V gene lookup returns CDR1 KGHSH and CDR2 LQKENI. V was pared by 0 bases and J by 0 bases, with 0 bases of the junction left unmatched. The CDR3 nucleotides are TGTGCCAGCTCACCACCGGGACTAGCGGGAAGCACAGATACGCAGTATTTT. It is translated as CASSPPGLAGSTDTQYF.

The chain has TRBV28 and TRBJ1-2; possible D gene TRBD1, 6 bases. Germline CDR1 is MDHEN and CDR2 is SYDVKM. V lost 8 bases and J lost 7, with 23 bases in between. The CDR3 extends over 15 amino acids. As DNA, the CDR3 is TGTGCCAGCTCCCGTCCAGGCGGGGGCGATATTGGCTACACCTTC. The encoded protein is CASSRPGGGDIGYTF.

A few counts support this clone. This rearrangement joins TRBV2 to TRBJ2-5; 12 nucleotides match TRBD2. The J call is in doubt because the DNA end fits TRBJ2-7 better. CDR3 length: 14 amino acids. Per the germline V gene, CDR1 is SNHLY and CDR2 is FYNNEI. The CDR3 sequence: CASITSGRFNEQYF. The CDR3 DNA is TGTGCCAGCATCACTAGCGGGAGGTTCAACGAGCAGTACTTC.

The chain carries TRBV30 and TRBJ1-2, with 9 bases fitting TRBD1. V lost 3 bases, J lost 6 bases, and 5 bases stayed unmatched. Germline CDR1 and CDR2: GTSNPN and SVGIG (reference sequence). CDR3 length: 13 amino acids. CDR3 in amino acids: CAWRKQGADGYTF. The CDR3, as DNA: TGTGCCTGGAGAAAACAGGGGGCGGATGGCTACACCTTC.

CDR3 in DNA: TGTGCCAGCTCACCACCCAGCGATGAGCAGTTCTTC. It specifies CASSPPSDEQFF. V gene TRBV18 combines with J gene TRBJ2-1; no firm D call. V was cut by 0 bases and J by 8 bases, with 5 bases left in between. From germline, CDR1 is KGHSH and CDR2 LQKENI. This CDR3 is built from 12 residues.

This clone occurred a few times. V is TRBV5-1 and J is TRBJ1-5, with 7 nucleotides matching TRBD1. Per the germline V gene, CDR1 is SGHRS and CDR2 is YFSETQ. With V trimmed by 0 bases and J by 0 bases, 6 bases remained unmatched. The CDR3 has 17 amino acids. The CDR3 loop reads CASSLVRQGNSNQPQHF. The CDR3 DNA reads TGCGCCAGCAGCTTGGTACGACAGGGAAATAGCAATCAGCCCCAGCATTTT.

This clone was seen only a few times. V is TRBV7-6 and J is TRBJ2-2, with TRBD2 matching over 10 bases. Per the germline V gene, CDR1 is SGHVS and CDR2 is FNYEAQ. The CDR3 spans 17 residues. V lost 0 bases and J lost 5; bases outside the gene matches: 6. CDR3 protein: CASSLAALAGVTGELFF. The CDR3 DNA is TGTGCCAGCAGCTTAGCAGCTCTAGCGGGAGTTACCGGGGAGCTGTTTTTT. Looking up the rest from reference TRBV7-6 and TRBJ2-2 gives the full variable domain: GAGVSQSPRYKVTKRGQDVALRCDPISGHVSLYWYRQALGQGPEFLTYFNYEAQQDKSGLPNDRFSAERPEGSISTLTIQRTEQRDSAMYRCASSLAALAGVTGELFFGEGSRLTVL.

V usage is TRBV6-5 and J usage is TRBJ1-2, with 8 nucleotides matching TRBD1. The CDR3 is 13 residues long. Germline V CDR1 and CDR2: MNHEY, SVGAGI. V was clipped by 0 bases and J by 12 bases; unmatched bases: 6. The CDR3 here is CASSYSGQEENTF. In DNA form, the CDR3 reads TGTGCCAGCAGTTACTCGGGACAGGAAGAGAACACCTTC.

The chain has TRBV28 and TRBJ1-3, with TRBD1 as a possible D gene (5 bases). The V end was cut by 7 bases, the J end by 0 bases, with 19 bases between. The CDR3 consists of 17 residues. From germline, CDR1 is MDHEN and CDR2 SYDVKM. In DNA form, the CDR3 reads TGTGCCAGCAAAAGGGGATGGCAGGGCCTCTCTGGAAACACCATATATTTT. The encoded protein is CASKRGWQGLSGNTIYF.

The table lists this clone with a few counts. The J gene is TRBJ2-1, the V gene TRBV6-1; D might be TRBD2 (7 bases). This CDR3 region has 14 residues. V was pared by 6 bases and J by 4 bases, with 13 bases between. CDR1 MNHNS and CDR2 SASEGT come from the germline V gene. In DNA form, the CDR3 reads TGTGCCAGCAGGCTCAGGGGAGGGTACAATGAGCAGTTCTTC. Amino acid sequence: CASRLRGGYNEQFF.

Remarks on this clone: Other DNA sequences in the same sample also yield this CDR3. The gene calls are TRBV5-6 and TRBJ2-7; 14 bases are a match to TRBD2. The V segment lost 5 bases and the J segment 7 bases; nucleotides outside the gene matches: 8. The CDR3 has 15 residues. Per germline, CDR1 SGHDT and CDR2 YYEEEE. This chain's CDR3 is CASSTWTSGRREQYF. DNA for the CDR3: TGTGCCAGCAGTACATGGACTAGCGGGAGGAGGGAGCAGTACTTC.

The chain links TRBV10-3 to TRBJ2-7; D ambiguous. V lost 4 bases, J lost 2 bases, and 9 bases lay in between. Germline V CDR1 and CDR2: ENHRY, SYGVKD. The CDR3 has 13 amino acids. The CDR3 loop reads CAISGLLPYEQYF. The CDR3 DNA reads TGTGCCATCAGTGGTCTTCTTCCCTACGAGCAGTACTTC.

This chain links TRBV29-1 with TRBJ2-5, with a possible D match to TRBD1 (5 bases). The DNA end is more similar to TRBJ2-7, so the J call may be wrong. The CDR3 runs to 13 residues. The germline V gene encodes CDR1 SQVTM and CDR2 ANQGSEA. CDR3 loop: CSVAPQVSYEQYF. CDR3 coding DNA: TGCAGCGTTGCTCCACAGGTCTCCTACGAGCAGTACTTC.